The 32 T cell receptor beta chains presented below share a single source sample, sequenced in a study of pediatric ulcerative colitis. Clones were sequenced by immunoSEQ multiplex PCR, and TCRdb holds only the in-frame ones, with some missing. The data show some 25,000 clones, with over 65% seen just once and approximately 8% held by the top ten. During colonoscopy, one to two rectal pinch biopsies were collected. Sequencing input: gut tissue. The source of these receptors is a boy aged 5-17 years with severe ulcerative colitis.

V is TRBV5-1 and J is TRBJ2-1, with a weak D call TRBD2 (5 bases). The CDR3 consists of 14 residues. Germline values: CDR1 SGHRS, CDR2 YFSETQ. The V and J ends lost 0 bases and 7 bases respectively, with 11 bases between them. Here the CDR3 reads CASSLGREFNEQFF. Written as DNA, the CDR3 is TGCGCCAGCAGCTTGGGACGGGAATTTAATGAGCAGTTCTTC. Based on the CDR3 plus reference TRBV5-1 and TRBJ2-1, the full variable domain is KAGVTQTPRYLIKTRGQQVTLSCSPISGHRSVSWYQQTPGQGLQFLFEYFSETQRNKGNFPGRFSGRQFSNSRSEMNVSTLELGDSALYLCASSLGREFNEQFFGPGTRLTVL.

This clone was recorded once. This chain uses TRBV5-4 with TRBJ2-1; D possibly corresponds to TRBD1 (8 bases). V was trimmed by 5 bases and J by 2 bases, leaving 14 bases between them. This CDR3 is 15 amino acids long. The V gene's germline CDR1 is SGHNT and CDR2 YYREEE (reference sequence). CDR3 in amino acids: CASRKQGGTYNEQFF. As DNA, the CDR3 is TGTGCCAGCAGGAAACAGGGGGGGACCTACAATGAGCAGTTCTTC.

The J gene is TRBJ2-3, the V gene TRBV27; 16 bases map to TRBD2. V shed 3 bases and J 0 bases; nucleotides not matched to a gene: 0. CDR3 length: 17 amino acids. CDR1 is MNHEY and CDR2 is SMNVEV in the germline V gene (reference sequence). CDR3 DNA sequence: TGTGCCAGCAGTTTGGGACTAGCGGGAGGGAGCACAGATACGCAGTATTTT. This translates into CASSLGLAGGSTDTQYF.

The chain employs TRBV19 and TRBJ1-5, with a tentative D call TRBD1 (6 bases). The CDR3 length is 14 residues. The germline CDR1 and CDR2 sequences are LNHDA and SQIVND (reference sequence). The V gene lost 1 base and the J gene lost 6 bases, with 10 bases spanning the gap. This CDR3 is CASSIGTEVQPQHF. DNA of the CDR3: TGTGCCAGTAGTATAGGGACAGAGGTTCAGCCCCAGCATTTT.

This clone was seen a few times. This rearrangement joins TRBV10-3 to TRBJ1-2; D uncertain. V was pared by 4 bases and J by 6 bases, with 9 bases between. CDR1 and CDR2 from the germline V gene are ENHRY and SYGVKD. The CDR3 length is 12 residues. CDR3 amino acids: CAISAPTDGYTF. Written as DNA, the CDR3 is TGTGCCATCAGTGCGCCGACGGATGGCTACACCTTC.

The chain couples TRBV30 to TRBJ2-4; no reliable D call. CDR1 is GTSNPN, CDR2 SVGIG, per germline (reference sequence). The CDR3 is 11 residues long. The V end was cut by 3 bases, the J end by 11 bases, with 11 bases between. CDR3 nucleotides: TGTGCCTGGAGCTTAGAGGCGGTTCAGTACTTC. It yields the protein CAWSLEAVQYF.

In its sample, this clone was seen a few times. This chain connects TRBV9 to TRBJ1-2; tentative D call: TRBD1 (6 bases). There are 14 residues in the CDR3. Germline V gene sequence: CDR1 SGDLS, CDR2 YYNGEE. The germline V and J ends were trimmed by 3 bases and 4 bases, with 13 bases remaining between them. The CDR3 region is CASSAEDRTYGYTF. Written as DNA, the CDR3 is TGTGCCAGCAGCGCGGAAGACAGGACCTATGGCTACACCTTC.

The chain uses TRBV5-6 and TRBJ2-5; weak D call: TRBD2 (6 bases). Deletions cut 4 bases from V and 5 bases from J, with 12 bases between. Germline CDR1 reads SGHDT; CDR2 reads YYEEEE. The CDR3 covers 13 residues. The CDR3, as DNA: TGTGCCAGCAGCGAGGGAGGTCGGGAGACCCAGTACTTC. Translation: CASSEGGRETQYF.

This clone appeared a few times. The chain is built from TRBV29-1 and TRBJ2-7; the D gene could be TRBD1 or TRBD2 (5 bases each). V lost 7 bases and J 0 bases, leaving 10 bases between the germline ends. This CDR3 region has 12 residues. Germline loops: CDR1 SQVTM, CDR2 ANQGSEA. CDR3: CSDPGTSYEQYF. The CDR3 DNA is TGCAGCGACCCCGGGACCTCCTACGAGCAGTACTTC.

The rearrangement uses TRBV2 and TRBJ2-1; D is tentatively TRBD1 or TRBD2 (5 bases each). The CDR3 is made up of 14 amino acids. CDR1 SNHLY and CDR2 FYNNEI come from the germline V gene. Deletions cut 3 bases from V and 5 bases from J, with 11 bases between. The DNA for the CDR3 is TGTGCCAGCAGTGAGGGACCCACCCACAATGAGCAGTTCTTC. Its protein product is CASSEGPTHNEQFF.

This clone came up once. The chain uses TRBV6-5 and TRBJ2-3, with D maybe TRBD1 (6 bases). CDR1 is MNHEY, CDR2 SVGAGI, per germline. CDR3 length equals 14 residues. Between the trimmed V and J ends, which lost 2 bases and 4 bases, there was a span of 10 bases. The CDR3 DNA reads as TGTGCCAGCAGTTACCAGGGGTTAGCAGATACGCAGTATTTT. Residues: CASSYQGLADTQYF.

Details on this clone: Germline and junction disagree at one end, which may indicate a read error. The V gene is TRBV5-5, the J gene TRBJ1-2; D is undetermined. CDR1 and CDR2 from the germline V gene are SGHKS and YYEKEE (reference sequence). The CDR3 consists of 14 residues. CDR3 sequence reads: CASSLAPAGYSYTF. CDR3 sequence (DNA): TGTGCCAGCAGCTTGGCACCAGCCGGCTATAGCTACACCTTC. Using reference TRBV5-5 and TRBJ1-2 for the parts outside the CDR3, the full variable domain is DAGVTQSPTHLIKTRGQQVTLRCSPISGHKSVSWYQQVLGQGPQFIFQYYEKEERGRGNFPDRFSARQFPNYSSELNVNALLLGDSALYLCASSLAPAGYSYTFGSGTRLTVV.

This clone was picked up a small number of times. The chain links TRBV4-3 to TRBJ1-5; no clear D gene. Germline V CDR1 and CDR2: LGHNA, YSLEER. There are 15 residues in the CDR3. Trimming shortened V by 2 bases and J by 1 base, and 9 bases separated the two germline ends. The CDR3 DNA sequence: TGCGCCAGCAGCCAATACGCTTCGAGCAATCAGCCCCAGCATTTT. This encodes CASSQYASSNQPQHF.

This clone occurred a few times. The genes are TRBV5-1 and TRBJ1-2, with D possibly being TRBD1 (6 bases). There are 13 residues in the CDR3. V was trimmed by 5 bases and J by 2 bases, leaving 10 bases between them. Germline V CDR1 and CDR2: SGHRS, YFSETQ. For the CDR3, the DNA is TGCGCCAGCAGACCTGGACAGAACTATGGCTACACCTTC. Residues: CASRPGQNYGYTF.

This clone has a handful of counts. Other DNA sequences in the sample encode the same CDR3. This rearrangement joins TRBV19 to TRBJ2-6; 12 bases line up with TRBD2. Germline V gives CDR1 LNHDA, CDR2 SQIVND (reference sequence). The CDR3 loop spans 15 amino acids. Trimming cost V 5 bases and J 4 bases; bases outside gene matches: 0. Written as DNA, the CDR3 is TGTGCCAGTAGTGGACTAGCGGGAGGGGCCAACGTCCTGACTTTC. The encoded protein is CASSGLAGGANVLTF.

The chain joins TRBV29-1 to TRBJ1-2; D perhaps matches TRBD1 (5 bases). Germline CDR1 SQVTM, CDR2 ANQGSEA. V lost 4 bases to trimming and J lost 4 bases, with 13 bases between them. This CDR3 has 13 residues. The CDR3 here is CSVVGESGYGYTF. CDR3 in DNA: TGCAGCGTTGTGGGGGAGTCTGGCTATGGCTACACCTTC.

The chain uses TRBV2 and TRBJ1-2, with 8 bases lining up with TRBD1. The CDR3 has 14 residues. V trimming: 9 bases; J trimming: 5 bases; junction bases outside the gene matches: 11. Germline V gene data show CDR1 as SNHLY and CDR2 as FYNNEI. The CDR3 sequence is CARLEADRVYGYTF. Here the CDR3 DNA reads TGTGCCAGATTGGAGGCGGACAGGGTGTATGGCTACACCTTC.

The chain joins TRBV29-1 to TRBJ2-4, with D perhaps TRBD1 (7 bases). Trimming took 3 bases from V and 0 from J, leaving 18 bases between them. The CDR3 has 17 residues. The V gene's germline CDR1 is SQVTM and CDR2 ANQGSEA. DNA of the CDR3: TGCAGCGTTGATGTGACAGGGTTGGGACTAGCCAAAAACATTCAGTACTTC. Its translation is CSVDVTGLGLAKNIQYF.

Only a few counts were recorded for this clone. The chain links TRBV6-5 to TRBJ2-7; TRBD2 is a possible D gene (6 bases). Germline loops: CDR1 MNHEY, CDR2 SVGAGI. The CDR3 consists of 13 residues. The V gene lost 6 bases and the J gene lost 4 bases, with 13 bases spanning the gap. The CDR3, as DNA: TGTGCCAGCAGCCATCTAGCGAAATACGAGCAGTACTTC. Residues: CASSHLAKYEQYF.

This rearrangement joins TRBV11-3 to TRBJ2-3; D is unresolved. The germline CDR1 and CDR2 sequences are SGHNT and YENEEA. The CDR3 runs 14 residues. V was trimmed by 3 bases and J by 2 bases, leaving 9 bases between them. This CDR3 reads CASSFGSPTDTQYF. CDR3 DNA: TGTGCCAGCAGCTTTGGCAGCCCCACAGATACGCAGTATTTT.

The chain recombines TRBV27 with TRBJ2-7; 10 bases fit TRBD1. The germline gives CDR1 MNHEY, CDR2 SMNVEV (reference sequence). The CDR3 has 15 amino acids. With V trimmed by 6 bases and J by 3 bases, 8 bases remained unmatched. The CDR3 DNA reads TGTGCCAGCAGCCCTGAGCGGGACAGGGGCTACGAGCAGTACTTC. Translation: CASSPERDRGYEQYF.

The chain uses TRBV7-9 and TRBJ2-3; 9 positions match TRBD2. This CDR3 has 15 amino acids. V lost 4 bases to trimming and J lost 4 bases; unmatched junction nucleotides: 6. Germline CDR1 is SEHNR and CDR2 is FQNEAQ (reference sequence). CDR3 region: CASSSLAGESDTQYF. CDR3 bases: TGTGCCAGCAGCTCATTAGCGGGAGAGTCAGATACGCAGTATTTT.

This chain joins TRBV4-1 and TRBJ2-7; 11 bases align to TRBD2. The CDR3 is 16 residues long. The V and J ends lost 1 base and 2 bases, in that order; junction bases with no gene match: 4. Germline V gene lookup returns CDR1 MGHRA and CDR2 YSYEKL. The CDR3, as DNA: TGCGCCAGCAGCCAAGGCCTAGCGGGGGGCACCTACGAGCAGTACTTC. Amino acid sequence: CASSQGLAGGTYEQYF.

The rearrangement uses TRBV11-3 and TRBJ2-1; a weak D match, TRBD2 (5 bases). The CDR3 length is 13 residues. Trimming cost V 5 bases and J 6 bases, with 11 bases left between them. The germline V gene has CDR1 SGHNT and CDR2 YENEEA. The DNA for the CDR3 is TGTGCCAGCAGCCTAGCCTACAGCAATGAGCAGTTCTTC. It is translated as CASSLAYSNEQFF.

V is TRBV10-3 and J is TRBJ2-4; a weak D match, TRBD2 (5 bases). Germline V gene lookup returns CDR1 ENHRY and CDR2 SYGVKD. V was cut by 0 bases and J by 0 bases, with 9 bases left in between. The CDR3 contains 16 residues. CDR3 in DNA: TGTGCCATCAGTGAGTCGCAGGCGGGAGCCAAAAACATTCAGTACTTC. Translating it yields CAISESQAGAKNIQYF.

This clone occurred once. The CDR3 nucleotides are TGTGCCAGCAGCTTCCAAGAGACCCAGTACTTC. Translating gives CASSFQETQYF. V gene TRBV7-9 combines with J gene TRBJ2-5; D is ambiguous. Trimming pared 3 bases from V and 1 base from J, leaving 0 bases between. The CDR3 consists of 11 residues. Germline V CDR1 and CDR2: SEHNR, FQNEAQ (reference sequence).

This clone was seen a handful of times. This chain joins TRBV21-1 and TRBJ1-1; TRBD1 is the table's D call, not checked against the DNA. TRBV21-1 is flagged as a pseudogene. The CDR3 extends over 16 amino acids. The CDR3 protein is CASSKGRDRGSTEAFF. The CDR3 DNA reads TGTGCCAGCAGCAAAGGAAGGGACAGGGGGAGCACTGAAGCTTTCTTT.

CDR3 sequence reads: CSVPRGSGTPEAFF. In nucleotides, the CDR3 is TGCAGCGTTCCACGGGGGTCGGGTACCCCTGAAGCTTTCTTT. This rearrangement joins TRBV29-1 to TRBJ1-1; possibly TRBD1 for D (5 bases). Per the germline V gene, CDR1 is SQVTM and CDR2 is ANQGSEA. This CDR3 has 14 residues. V was trimmed by 5 bases and J by 6 bases, leaving 19 bases between them.

The V and J genes are TRBV7-6 and TRBJ2-5, with TRBD2 matching over 15 bases. Germline loops: CDR1 SGHVS, CDR2 FNYEAQ. J was trimmed by 5 bases and V by 5 bases; bases with no gene match: 3. The CDR3 sequence is 15 residues long. CDR3 coding DNA: TGTGCCAGCAGCCCGGGACTAGCGGGAGGCGAGACCCAGTACTTC. Amino acids: CASSPGLAGGETQYF.

V and J are TRBV6-5 and TRBJ1-4; 9 bases agree with TRBD1. V shed 6 bases and J 7 bases; nucleotides not matched to a gene: 6. Per the germline V gene, CDR1 is MNHEY and CDR2 is SVGAGI. The CDR3 consists of 14 residues. Written as DNA, the CDR3 is TGTGCCAGCAGCACAGGGGGCCTAGGTGAAAAACTGTTTTTT. This sequence encodes CASSTGGLGEKLFF.

This sequence joins TRBV19 and TRBJ1-2; 8 bases are shared with TRBD1. CDR1 is LNHDA and CDR2 is SQIVND in the germline V gene (reference sequence). The CDR3 has 16 amino acids. V was pared by 2 bases and J by 5 bases, with 10 bases of the junction left unmatched. The CDR3 reads CASSITTTGARYGYTF. The CDR3, as DNA: TGTGCCAGTAGTATAACTACGACAGGGGCCAGATATGGCTACACCTTC.

This chain's CDR3 is CASTASDRRETQYF. As DNA, the CDR3 is TGTGCCAGTACCGCTTCCGATCGGAGAGAGACCCAGTACTTC. The V and J genes are TRBV19 and TRBJ2-5; D not resolved. The germline V and J ends were trimmed by 7 bases and 4 bases, with 16 bases remaining between them. The CDR3 sequence is 14 residues long. CDR1 and CDR2 (germline): LNHDA, SQIVND (reference sequence).